One T cell receptor (beta chain) is described in this entry. Its antigen is as yet unknown. The entry originates in a study of cytomegalovirus exposure and HLA in healthy donors. Both 60 Vbeta primers and 13 Jbeta primers went into the PCR. Sequencing used immunoSEQ multiplex PCR; TCRdb keeps in-frame clones, though not all of them. The sample carries under 150,000 clones, roughly 62% recorded once. There were likely unrecorded immune exposures, though donors were nominally healthy when sampled. Study-wide points: Usually a TCR sequence was rare, but some public TCRs were found in many donors.

The source of this sequence is a man aged 25-40 years in good health and CMV-seropositive. The specimen was PBMCs.

This CDR3 reads CSAWGGGTRDREEQFF. The CDR3 DNA sequence: TGCAGTGCCTGGGGGGGTGGGACCAGAGACCGGGAGGAGCAGTTCTTC. The chain recombines TRBV29-1 with TRBJ2-1, with 7 bases lining up with TRBD2. Germline V gene sequence: CDR1 SQVTM, CDR2 ANQGSEA. This CDR3 is 16 amino acids long.